Listed here are 19 T cell receptor beta chains from one sample, sequenced in a study of post-analysis software for immune sequencing data. cDNA libraries for TCR beta contained unique molecular identifiers. TCRdb re-called the PCR reads through MiXCR, storing one row per CDR3 protein. The sample holds under 200,000 distinct CDR3 sequences; 29% are singletons and the top ten take roughly 3.5%. The antigens of these receptors remain unknown. The study's findings and limits: Roughly five TRBV segments appeared more often in patients than in controls, and TRBV5-6, TRBV5-1 and TRBV20-1 were among these.

Material for sequencing was blood. The receptors come from a girl aged 2-17 years with multiple sclerosis.

The sample holds many counts of this clonotype. The chain has TRBV12-3 or TRBV12-4 and TRBJ2-3; 9 nucleotides agree with TRBD1. This CDR3 region has 15 residues. Trimming at V came to 2 bases and at J to 1 base, leaving 1 base not matched to a gene. This chain's CDR3 is CASSLRTGGTDTQYF. CDR3 nucleotide sequence: TGTGCCAGCAGTTTAAGGACAGGGGGCACAGATACGCAGTATTTT.

Worth noting for this clonotype: A much larger clone lies one base from this, so it may be a read error. The V and J genes are TRBV20-1 and TRBJ2-1, with 7 nucleotides matching TRBD2. Losses at the gene ends were 6 bases for V and 10 bases for J; bases not matched to a gene: 15. CDR1 is DFQATT and CDR2 is SNEGSKA in the germline V gene (reference sequence). This CDR3 is built from 14 residues. CDR3 sequence reads: CSAYSSGASYEQFF. In DNA form, the CDR3 reads TGCAGTGCATACTCTAGCGGTGCCTCCTACGAGCAGTTCTTC.

As for this clonotype: This may be a read error: a much more frequent sequence differs by one nucleotide. The V and J genes are TRBV12-3 or TRBV12-4 and TRBJ2-1; 7 nucleotides agree with TRBD1. The CDR3 spans 11 residues. V shed 3 bases and J 15 bases; nucleotides not matched to a gene: 5. Written as DNA, the CDR3 is TGTGCCAGCAGTTTCCGGGACAGAAGGTTCTTC. Translation gives CASSFRDRRFF.

The chain couples TRBV5-1 to TRBJ2-1; tentative D call: TRBD2 (7 bases). Germline CDR1 is SGHRS and CDR2 is YFSETQ. Trimming removed 3 bases from V and 1 base from J, with 26 bases in between. This CDR3 is built from 20 residues. This chain's CDR3 is CASSWPRGAGTNGSYNEQFF. The CDR3 coding sequence is TGCGCCAGCAGCTGGCCTCGGGGGGCTGGGACTAACGGGTCCTACAATGAGCAGTTCTTC.

The chain recombines TRBV29-1 with TRBJ2-3; D not certain. Germline CDR1 is SQVTM and CDR2 is ANQGSEA. The CDR3 is made up of 13 amino acids. The CDR3 sequence: CSMGGHFTDTQYF. The CDR3 DNA follows: TGCAGTATGGGTGGGCACTTCACAGATACGCAGTATTTT.

This clonotype was recorded many times. V is TRBV4-1 and J is TRBJ1-2; a possible D gene is TRBD1 (5 bases). Germline V gives CDR1 MGHRA, CDR2 YSYEKL. The CDR3 sequence is 15 residues long. V was pared by 1 base and J by 8 bases, with 17 bases between. DNA for the CDR3: TGCGCCAGCAGCCAAGCCGCCTCGCGACAGACGGGCTACACCTTC. It translates to CASSQAASRQTGYTF.

This clonotype was seen many times. J is TRBJ1-4 and V is TRBV9; no reliable D call. The length of the CDR3 is 14 residues. With 4 bases removed from V and 3 bases from J, the gap between germline ends came to 10 bases. Germline V lookup: CDR1 SGDLS, CDR2 YYNGEE. CDR3 sequence (DNA): TGTGCCAGCAGCCATGGGGTGGCTAATGAAAAACTGTTTTTT. Translation: CASSHGVANEKLFF.

This sequence joins TRBV12-3 or TRBV12-4 and TRBJ2-6; TRBD1 agrees at 9 bases. The CDR3 sequence is 18 residues long. V lost 5 bases to trimming and J lost 1 base; unmatched junction nucleotides: 9. CDR3 sequence (DNA): TGTGCCAGCAGTATACCGGGACAGGGAAGGTCTGGGGCCAACGTCCTGACTTTC. It codes for CASSIPGQGRSGANVLTF.

This clonotype was found many times. The V gene is TRBV13, the J gene TRBJ2-3; D ambiguous. This CDR3 has 16 amino acids. The V end lost 2 bases, the J end lost 0 bases, and 12 bases lay between the germline ends. CDR1 and CDR2 from the germline V gene are PRHDT and FYEKMQ (reference sequence). The CDR3 sequence: CASSLNGPTSTDTQYF. The CDR3, as DNA: TGTGCCAGCAGCTTAAACGGACCCACAAGCACAGATACGCAGTATTTT.

In regard to this clonotype: A much more abundant neighbour one base away suggests this may be a read error. The gene calls are TRBV7-2 and TRBJ2-1, with D possibly matching TRBD2 (5 bases). V was trimmed by 5 bases and J by 10 bases, leaving 18 bases between them. CDR3 size: 14 residues. The V gene's germline CDR1 is SGHTA and CDR2 FQGNSA. CDR3 DNA: TGTGCCAGCAGCCCCCGCTGGACTGGCGGAGAGCAGTTCTTC. Translation: CASSPRWTGGEQFF.

As concerns this clonotype: A much larger clone lies a single base off, so this may be a read error. The chain combines TRBV14 with TRBJ2-1, with D possibly being TRBD2 (5 bases). This CDR3 spans 14 amino acids. The V end was cut by 4 bases, the J end by 3 bases, with 10 bases between. Germline CDR1 SGHDN, CDR2 FVKESK. The CDR3 nucleotides read TGTGCCAGCAGCCCCGGACTGCGCTACAATGAGCAGTTCTTC. It translates to CASSPGLRYNEQFF.

This clonotype was observed a handful of times. J is TRBJ2-3 and V is TRBV7-6, with D maybe TRBD2 (6 bases). This CDR3 is built from 12 residues. In germline, CDR1 is SGHVS, CDR2 FNYEAQ. V dropped 5 bases and J dropped 4 bases, with 7 bases sitting between them. The chain's CDR3 is CASSGDSDTQYF. The CDR3 nucleotides read TGTGCCAGCAGCGGGGACTCAGATACGCAGTATTTT. The full variable domain, completed using reference TRBV7-6 and TRBJ2-3, is GAGVSQSPRYKVTKRGQDVALRCDPISGHVSLYWYRQALGQGPEFLTYFNYEAQQDKSGLPNDRFSAERPEGSISTLTIQRTEQRDSAMYRCASSGDSDTQYFGPGTRLTVL.

This chain connects TRBV5-1 to TRBJ1-1; 9 bases line up with TRBD1. Germline CDR1 reads SGHRS; CDR2 reads YFSETQ. Trimming removed 0 bases from V and 3 bases from J; junction bases left unmatched: 12. The CDR3 loop spans 18 amino acids. The CDR3 nucleotides are TGCGCCAGCAGCTTGGTGGTGACAGGGGGTGATATGGACACTGAAGCTTTCTTT. Amino acids: CASSLVVTGGDMDTEAFF.

This chain connects TRBV18 to TRBJ1-1, with TRBD1 matching 7 bases. The J segment lost 11 bases and the V segment lost 4 bases, leaving 4 bases of the junction unmatched. The CDR3 consists of 11 residues. Germline V gives CDR1 KGHSH, CDR2 LQKENI. The chain's CDR3 is CASSQTGRAFF. CDR3 bases: TGTGCCAGCTCACAGACAGGGAGGGCTTTCTTT.

In this sample, this clonotype turned up many times. Here the CDR3 reads CSARGTRLAEQFF. As DNA, the CDR3 is TGCAGTGCTAGAGGGACTCGTTTAGCGGAGCAGTTCTTC. This rearrangement joins TRBV20-1 to TRBJ2-1; TRBD2 might be the D (5 bases). The CDR3 has 13 residues. Trimming took off 1 base at V and 10 bases at J, with 14 bases between the two ends. Germline CDR1 DFQATT, CDR2 SNEGSKA (reference sequence).

A word on this clonotype: Germline is not matched at one junction end, which may reflect a read error. J is TRBJ1-1 and V is TRBV20-1; D might be TRBD1 (6 bases). Germline V gene data show CDR1 as DFQATT and CDR2 as SNEGSKA (reference sequence). The CDR3 loop spans 15 amino acids. The CDR3 region has the DNA TGCAGTGCTTCTGACTCCAGGGGAGGGAACACTGGAGCTTTCTTT. Residues: CSASDSRGGNTGAFF.

This clonotype was detected many times. This CDR3 reads CASSFGQEETQYF. The CDR3 coding sequence is TGTGCCAGCAGTTTCGGACAGGAGGAGACCCAGTACTTC. The V gene is TRBV25-1, the J gene TRBJ2-5; 7 bases match TRBD1. The CDR3 extends over 13 amino acids. Trimming cost V 5 bases and J 5 bases; bases outside gene matches: 5. The germline gives CDR1 MGHDK, CDR2 SYGVNS. Full variable domain (outside the CDR3, taken from reference TRBV25-1 and TRBJ2-5): EADIYQTPRYLVIGTGKKITLECSQTMGHDKMYWYQQDPGMELHLIHYSYGVNSTEKGDLSSESTVSRIRTEHFPLTLESARPSHTSQYLCASSFGQEETQYFGPGTRLLVL.

V is TRBV20-1 and J is TRBJ2-1, with 10 bases fitting TRBD2. V was clipped by 3 bases and J by 5 bases; unmatched bases: 7. This CDR3 spans 15 amino acids. Germline V lookup: CDR1 DFQATT, CDR2 SNEGSKA (reference sequence). The DNA of the CDR3 is TGCAGTGCTAGGCCGGGACTAGCGCCCAACAATGAGCAGTTCTTC. This sequence encodes CSARPGLAPNNEQFF.

A few counts support this clonotype. This rearrangement joins TRBV12-3 or TRBV12-4 to TRBJ2-3; TRBD2 matches at 11 bases. The junction had 4 bases not matched to a gene; V was cut back by 5 bases and J by 3 bases. CDR3 size: 15 residues. The CDR3 coding sequence is TGTGCCAGCAGTCCTAGCGGGAGGAATACAGATACGCAGTATTTT. It specifies CASSPSGRNTDTQYF.